The clone carrying this T cell receptor (beta chain) was seen a few times. Germline assignment: CDR1 KGHSH and CDR2 LQKENI. Trimming cost V 3 bases and J 3 bases, with 12 bases left between them. The CDR3 is made up of 14 amino acids. The sample is drawn from a study of CD8 T cells in Susac syndrome. About the study: Among sequenced Susac syndrome patients, 5 or 6 had active disease and fewer than ten were in remission. Blood was drawn from Susac syndrome patients while they were therapy-naive, on corticosteroids, or on intravenous immunoglobulin alone.

It was with random hexamers that 0.5 to 1 ug RNA was reverse transcribed. TCRdb itself ran the immunoSEQ multiplex PCR reads through MiXCR, one entry per CDR3 protein. The repertoire includes around 170,000 distinct CDR3 sequences, approximately 95% of them detected once, and 0.16% sits in the top ten. This TCR derives from a human donor with Susac syndrome. The sequencing sample was made of CD8+ T cells from PBMCs. This chain connects TRBV18 to TRBJ2-7, with D perhaps matching TRBD1 or TRBD2 (5 bases each). The CDR3 sequence: CASSPGTRSYEQYF. The CDR3 DNA reads TGTGCCAGCTCACCCGGGACGAGGAGCTACGAGCAGTACTTC.